This entry is about one T cell receptor beta chain. This entry belongs to a study of blood T cells in healthy people across ages. Overall study: Per two T cells, template switching captured roughly one barcoded beta molecule.

Combining a sample-barcoded 5' primer with a J-beta primer mix, a second PCR ran for roughly 6 to 12 cycles. TCRdb reprocessed the 5' RACE reads via MiXCR and lists one record per CDR3 protein. The sample has about 1.8 million distinct CDR3 sequences; roughly 49% are singletons. Isolating PBMCs gave at least 7 million of these cells per sample. With 0 bases removed from V and 2 bases from J, the gap between germline ends came to 7 bases. This CDR3 has 14 amino acids. In germline, CDR1 is LGHNA, CDR2 YSLEER. The rearrangement uses TRBV4-3 and TRBJ2-5; D remains ambiguous. This receptor was identified in a woman between 40 and 50 years old in good health. Sample: blood. CDR3 coding DNA: TGCGCCAGCAGCCAAGACAGCTATCAAGAGACCCAGTACTTC. Encoded protein: CASSQDSYQETQYF.